This T cell receptor beta chain was documented in a study of T-cell reconstitution after alpha-beta-depleted transplantation in children. This CDR3 has 15 amino acids. Trimming left V 1 base short and J 0 bases short, with 10 bases between. Germline V gene data show CDR1 as SGHTA and CDR2 as FQGNSA. For TCRbeta, the library was prepared with unique molecular identifiers. MiXCR, run by TCRdb on the PCR reads, gives a single entry per CDR3 protein. Among some 530,000 distinct CDR3 sequences, around 12% were seen once, and the ten largest hold about 5.4%. This clonotype was counted a few times. The chain employs TRBV7-2 and TRBJ2-7; tentatively, D is TRBD1 (5 bases). This clonotype was obtained from a human donor who donated a stem cell graft to a child with combined immunodeficiency. The sample in question was PBMCs from the stem cell graft donor, obtained from the stem cell graft. This CDR3 reads CASSLDGQGSYEQYF. The CDR3 DNA reads as TGTGCCAGCAGCTTAGATGGGCAGGGCTCCTACGAGCAGTACTTC.